A selection of T cell receptor beta chains follows, all from one sample in a study of cytomegalovirus exposure and HLA in healthy donors. Libraries were prepared by immunoSEQ multiplex PCR; TCRdb keeps only in-frame clonotypes and omits some of them. The repertoire has roughly 350,000 clones, roughly 85% of them found once; the top ten carry 0.7% to 0.85%. The sample taken for sequencing was PBMCs. These receptors came from a woman aged 18-30 years in good health and CMV-seronegative. Each CDR3 is given with its conserved first and last residue. D genes are given only for firm matches. Clone size is given for some rows only: seen once, a few or many times, or a class if the clone is expanded.

V	size	J	D	DNA	CDR3
TRBV9	-	TRBJ1-4	TRBD1	TGTGCCAGCAGCGTAGAAGGGGACAGCCCTAGGCCTAAACTGTTTTTT	CASSVEGDSPRPKLFF
TRBV29-1	-	TRBJ2-1	-	TGCAGCGTTGAAGATTGGGGCGGGGTCTCCTACAATGAGCAGTTCTTC	CSVEDWGGVSYNEQFF
TRBV7-3	-	TRBJ2-7	-	TGTGCCAGCAGCACAGCGCCCGGGGGCGAGCAGTACTTC	CASSTAPGGEQYF
TRBV6-1	-	TRBJ1-4	TRBD1	TGTGCCAGCAGTGTCGGACGAACAGGGGGCCGCGAAAAACTGTTTTTT	CASSVGRTGGREKLFF
TRBV28	-	TRBJ2-1	TRBD2	TGTGCCAGCAGTTTATTCTCTAGCGGGAAAAATGAGCAGTTCTTC	CASSLFSSGKNEQFF
TRBV28	-	TRBJ1-2	TRBD1	TGTGCCAGCAACCCGGAGGAAGGGGGCTACTATGGCTACACCTTC	CASNPEEGGYYGYTF
TRBV28	-	TRBJ2-7	TRBD2	TGTGCCAGCAGTTGGGGGACTAGCGGGAGGGCTCTAGGGGTGCAGTACTTC	CASSWGTSGRALGVQYF
TRBV6-1	-	TRBJ2-7	-	TGTGCCAGCAGGTCCGCCCAGGGAAACTACGAGCAGTACTTC	CASRSAQGNYEQYF
TRBV9	few	TRBJ1-1	TRBD1	TGTGCCAGCAGCTTGGATCCGGGACAGGAGAACACTGAAGCTTTCTTT	CASSLDPGQENTEAFF
TRBV5-6	-	TRBJ1-1	TRBD1	TGTGCCAGCAGCTTGACAGGGGGCTCTGAAGCTTTCTTT	CASSLTGGSEAFF
TRBV4-1	-	TRBJ2-7	-	TGCGCCAGCAGCCAAGATTGGCAGGGTGGCGACGAGCAGTACTTC	CASSQDWQGGDEQYF
TRBV5-4	once	TRBJ1-2	TRBD1	TGTGCCAGCAGCTCGGCACATCTCGGGACAGGGGGGATCTATGGCTACACCTTC	CASSSAHLGTGGIYGYTF
TRBV27	-	TRBJ2-3	TRBD2	TGTGCCAGCAGTTTATCGAGTCTAGCGGGAGTTACAGATACGCAGTATTTT	CASSLSSLAGVTDTQYF
TRBV10-3	-	TRBJ1-3	TRBD1	TGTGCCATCAGTTCACAGGGGGCAAGGTCTGGAAACACCATATATTTT	CAISSQGARSGNTIYF
TRBV6-6	-	TRBJ2-2	-	TGTGCCAGCAGTTATGAAGCAAGGAACACCGGGGAGCTGTTTTTT	CASSYEARNTGELFF
TRBV4-3	-	TRBJ2-1	-	TGCGCCAGCAGCCAAGTTGGGGCGCCCTACAATGAGCAGTTCTTC	CASSQVGAPYNEQFF
TRBV6-5	-	TRBJ1-4	-	TGTGCCAGCAGGAACCGGGGTACTAATGAAAAACTGTTTTTT	CASRNRGTNEKLFF
TRBV7-2	-	TRBJ2-7	-	TGTGCCAGCAGCTACACATTACCGGAGCAGTACTTC	CASSYTLPEQYF
TRBV6-1	-	TRBJ2-1	-	TGTGCCAGCAGTGAAACCGCGGGGCCCTACAATGAGCAGTTCTTC	CASSETAGPYNEQFF
TRBV20-1	once	TRBJ2-5	-	TGCAGTGCTAGGCCGGGGGAGACCCAGTACTTC	CSARPGETQYF
TRBV18	few	TRBJ1-5	-	TGTGCCAGCTCACCGGGGCGACCGATCAATCAGCCCCAGCATTTT	CASSPGRPINQPQHF
TRBV30	-	TRBJ1-2	TRBD1	TGTGCCTGGAGTGTACAGGGGGCCGCCCATGGCTACACCTTC	CAWSVQGAAHGYTF
TRBV6-5	-	TRBJ2-2	-	TGTGCCAGCAGTTACTCTGGGGGAGCGGGCACCGGGGAGCTGTTTTTT	CASSYSGGAGTGELFF
TRBV5-1	-	TRBJ2-7	-	TGCGCCAGCAGCTTGATTCCGGGAGAGTACGAGCAGTACTTC	CASSLIPGEYEQYF
TRBV7-2	-	TRBJ2-1	TRBD2	TGTGCCAGCAGCTTAGGGACTAGCGGGAGTGGGGAGTACAATGAGCAGTTCTTC	CASSLGTSGSGEYNEQFF
TRBV28	-	TRBJ2-7	-	TGTGCCAGCATATCAGGGACTGCCTACGAGCAGTACTTC	CASISGTAYEQYF
TRBV28	-	TRBJ2-7	TRBD1	TGTGCCAGCAGTTTGGAGTACAGGGGGTCCTACGAGCAGTACTTC	CASSLEYRGSYEQYF
TRBV7-2	-	TRBJ2-1	TRBD2	TGTGCCAGCAGCTTAGGCGGGACTAGCTCTAATGAGCAGTTCTTC	CASSLGGTSSNEQFF
TRBV15	-	TRBJ2-7	TRBD1	TGTGCCACCAGCAGAGGACAGGGGGCCCTCGAGCAGTACTTC	CATSRGQGALEQYF
TRBV6-6	-	TRBJ2-5	-	TGTGCCAGCAGTTACTCGCGAGAGACCCAGTACTTC	CASSYSRETQYF
TRBV7-9	once	TRBJ2-5	-	TGTGCCAGCAGCTCCGGGCTCAGTGGGGCTAGAAAAGAGACCCAGTACTTC	CASSSGLSGARKETQYF
TRBV4-1	once	TRBJ2-1	-	TGCGCCAGCAGACCGACCGACAGACACAATGAGCAGTTCTTC	CASRPTDRHNEQFF
TRBV5-4	-	TRBJ2-7	TRBD1	TGTGCCAGCAGCCGGGACAGGGCCAACGAGCAGTACTTC	CASSRDRANEQYF
TRBV6-5	few	TRBJ2-1	TRBD1	TGTGCCAGCAGACTGGGACAGTTCAATGAGCAGTTCTTC	CASRLGQFNEQFF
TRBV5-4	-	TRBJ2-2	-	TGTGCCAGCAGCCCCCTTGGGAGTTTCGGGGAGCTGTTTTTT	CASSPLGSFGELFF
TRBV27	once	TRBJ1-2	-	TGTGCCAGCAAGGCTGGGGGGGGCTCGTATGGCTACACCTTC	CASKAGGGSYGYTF
TRBV27	-	TRBJ2-1	TRBD2	TGTGCCAGCAGTCTACCTAGTGGAGCGGGAGATTCCAATGAGCAGTTCTTC	CASSLPSGAGDSNEQFF
TRBV2	-	TRBJ1-4	TRBD1	TGTGCCAGCAGCCTTAGACAGGGGACTAATGAAAAACTGTTTTTT	CASSLRQGTNEKLFF
TRBV6-6	once	TRBJ2-7	-	TGTGCCAGCAGTTACCCGGAGGGGCCGGGAGAGCAGTACTTC	CASSYPEGPGEQYF
TRBV6-6	once	TRBJ2-1	-	TGTGCCAGCAGGCCCCAGAACGAGGATGAGCAGTTCTTC	CASRPQNEDEQFF
TRBV7-3	-	TRBJ2-2	TRBD2	TGTGCCAGCAGCTTTACTAGCGGACCCACCGGGGAGCTGTTTTTT	CASSFTSGPTGELFF
TRBV6-5	-	TRBJ2-1	TRBD2	TGTGCCAGCAGTTACTCGGGGGAGGGCGGTTTGAATGAGCAGTTCTTC	CASSYSGEGGLNEQFF
TRBV5-1	-	TRBJ2-5	-	TGCGCCAGCAGCTTAGGGGGGGGCCAGGAGACCCAGTACTTC	CASSLGGGQETQYF
TRBV13	many	TRBJ2-7	-	TGTGCCAGCAGTCTTAGCGGAAGCTCCTACGAGCAGTACTTC	CASSLSGSSYEQYF
TRBV28	-	TRBJ2-7	-	TGTGCCAGCAGGGGCCCCCAAGACGTTGACGAGCAGTACTTC	CASRGPQDVDEQYF